A single sample is the source of the 26 T cell receptor beta chains below, sequenced in a study of T-cell reconstitution after alpha-beta-depleted transplantation in children. Unique molecular identifiers were incorporated during preparation of the TCRbeta library. TCRdb processed the PCR reads anew with MiXCR; each CDR3 protein has one entry. This sample has 800,000 to 1,000,000 distinct CDR3 sequences; about 26% occur once, and the top ten carry roughly 27%. The specimen comprised PBMCs, mostly from graft donor cells, sampled 360 days after TCRalphabeta/CD19-depleted stem cell transplant. These receptors all stem from a boy less than two years old who had a stem cell transplant for SCID, so the T cells may come from the graft donor.

The chain links TRBV7-9 to TRBJ2-1; 10 bases are shared with TRBD2. V was clipped by 1 base and J by 5 bases; unmatched bases: 5. The V gene's germline CDR1 is SEHNR and CDR2 FQNEAQ (reference sequence). The CDR3 runs to 16 residues. The CDR3, as DNA: TGTGCCAGCAGCTTAGGGCGGACTAGCGGCAACAATGAGCAGTTCTTC. This codes for CASSLGRTSGNNEQFF.

A few counts support this clonotype. The chain employs TRBV12-3 or TRBV12-4 and TRBJ1-3; 10 bases fit TRBD1. Unmatched junction bases numbered 8, after V lost 10 bases and J lost 2 bases. This CDR3 spans 15 amino acids. CDR3: CATQPGTGAGNTIYF. The CDR3 region has the DNA TGTGCCACTCAACCTGGGACAGGGGCTGGAAACACCATATATTTT.

This clonotype was counted a few times. The rearrangement joins TRBV7-3 to TRBJ1-1; unclear D gene. In germline, CDR1 is SGHTA, CDR2 FQGTGA. Trimming pared 4 bases from V and 0 bases from J, leaving 12 bases between. The CDR3 length is 15 residues. This CDR3 is CASSSPVGMNTEAFF. Here the CDR3 DNA reads TGTGCCAGCAGCTCCCCGGTGGGGATGAACACTGAAGCTTTCTTT. Filled out from reference TRBV7-3 and TRBJ1-1, the complete variable domain reads GAGVSQTPSNKVTEKGKYVELRCDPISGHTALYWYRQSLGQGPEFLIYFQGTGAADDSGLPNDRFFAVRPEGSVSTLKIQRTERGDSAVYLCASSSPVGMNTEAFFGQGTRLTVV.

This clonotype was seen only a few times. The chain employs TRBV20-1 and TRBJ1-5; 12 nucleotides match TRBD1. The CDR3 has 17 amino acids. V gave up 1 base and J gave up 3 bases; unmatched junction bases: 7. Germline V gene sequence: CDR1 DFQATT, CDR2 SNEGSKA (reference sequence). The CDR3 DNA is TGCAGTGCTAGAGGGGACAGGGGGCGCCGGGTCAATCAGCCCCAGCATTTT. It yields the protein CSARGDRGRRVNQPQHF.

The CDR3 coding sequence is TGTGCCAGCACGCGACGACCCTACAATGAGCAGTTCTTC. Translated, it gives CASTRRPYNEQFF. The chain links TRBV12-3 or TRBV12-4 to TRBJ2-1; D call uncertain. V lost 7 bases, J lost 2 bases, and 9 bases lay in between. The CDR3 contains 13 residues.

This clonotype was seen ten or more times. V and J are TRBV28 and TRBJ2-1; TRBD1 is a possible D gene (6 bases). CDR3 length: 15 amino acids. V lost 7 bases and J lost 3, with 16 bases in between. The germline CDR1 and CDR2 sequences are MDHEN and SYDVKM. The CDR3 DNA follows: TGTGCCAGCATGACCTGGACAGACTACTACAATGAGCAGTTCTTC. Encoded protein: CASMTWTDYYNEQFF.

This chain joins TRBV7-6 and TRBJ2-2; maybe TRBD2 (6 bases). The germline V gene encodes CDR1 SGHVS and CDR2 FNYEAQ. Trimming took off 2 bases at V and 1 base at J, with 8 bases between the two ends. The CDR3 has 15 amino acids. The CDR3 sequence is CASSLMGGNTGELFF. DNA of the CDR3: TGTGCCAGCAGCTTAATGGGGGGGAACACCGGGGAGCTGTTTTTT.

The chain combines TRBV5-5 with TRBJ2-5; no clear D gene. The CDR3 contains 14 residues. Germline-derived CDR1 and CDR2 are SGHKS and YYEKEE (reference sequence). V was clipped by 1 base and J by 1 base, with 8 bases between them. The CDR3 DNA is TGTGCCAGCAGCTTGACAGCTCCCCAAGAGACCCAGTACTTC. It translates to CASSLTAPQETQYF.

Only a few counts were recorded for this clonotype. The chain has TRBV5-1 and TRBJ2-7; D unclear. This CDR3 has 14 residues. Germline V CDR1 and CDR2: SGHRS, YFSETQ. The V and J ends lost 0 bases and 0 bases respectively, with 7 bases between them. The CDR3 DNA follows: TGCGCCAGCAGCTTGGGGGTTGTCTCCTACGAGCAGTACTTC. Translating it yields CASSLGVVSYEQYF.

Only a few counts were recorded for this clonotype. The CDR3 DNA reads TGTGCCAGCTCCCGGGACAGGGGTCCGCAAGAGACCCAGTACTTC. Translation: CASSRDRGPQETQYF. The chain combines TRBV6-1 with TRBJ2-5, with 10 bases identical to TRBD1. Germline CDR1 MNHNS, CDR2 SASEGT. The CDR3 contains 15 residues. V lost 8 bases to trimming and J lost 2 bases; unmatched junction nucleotides: 8.

This sequence joins TRBV5-1 and TRBJ2-1, with 14 bases fitting TRBD2. Germline V CDR1 and CDR2: SGHRS, YFSETQ. V lost 4 bases, J lost 9 bases, and 6 bases stayed unmatched. The CDR3 totals 15 residues. CDR3 region: CASSTGLAGGTEQFF. The CDR3 DNA is TGCGCCAGCAGCACCGGACTAGCGGGGGGAACTGAGCAGTTCTTC.

This clonotype has a handful of counts. V gene TRBV20-1 combines with J gene TRBJ2-4; D gene uncertain. The CDR3 is 12 amino acids. V lost 5 bases, J lost 5 bases, and 10 bases lay in between. CDR1 and CDR2 from the germline V gene are DFQATT and SNEGSKA (reference sequence). CDR3 DNA: TGCAGTGCTCGCCTACAGCAAAACATTCAGTACTTC. Translated, it gives CSARLQQNIQYF.

This clonotype was picked up a small number of times. The CDR3 DNA is TGTGCCAGCGGATTACTGAACACTGAAGCTTTCTTT. This gives the protein CASGLLNTEAFF. The J gene is TRBJ1-1, the V gene TRBV7-2; D uncertain. This CDR3 is built from 12 residues. Germline V gene sequence: CDR1 SGHTA, CDR2 FQGNSA. The V and J ends lost 8 bases and 0 bases respectively, with 7 bases between them.

This clonotype has just a few counts. J is TRBJ2-1 and V is TRBV28; D is unclear. Trimming took 5 bases from V and 0 from J, leaving 11 bases between them. From germline, CDR1 is MDHEN and CDR2 SYDVKM. CDR3 length equals 15 residues. The CDR3 DNA sequence: TGTGCCAGCAGTCCGTCCTCCCGCTCCTACAATGAGCAGTTCTTC. It encodes CASSPSSRSYNEQFF.

This clonotype was observed a few times. The chain is built from TRBV4-2 and TRBJ2-5; tentative D call: TRBD2 (5 bases). The CDR3 is made up of 15 amino acids. The ends were cut back, 0 bases at V and 6 bases at J, with 14 bases in the middle. Germline lookup yields CDR1 LGHNA and CDR2 YNFKEQ. Written as DNA, the CDR3 is TGTGCCAGCAGCCAAGATGGGGAGTGGATGAAGACCCAGTACTTC. It specifies CASSQDGEWMKTQYF.

The rearrangement links TRBV19 to TRBJ1-5, with D uncertain. Trimming removed 3 bases at V and 6 bases at J, with 15 bases between. Germline-derived CDR1 and CDR2 are LNHDA and SQIVND (reference sequence). The CDR3 length is 15 residues. CDR3 amino acids: CASSMPPVERQPQHF. The CDR3 DNA reads as TGTGCCAGTAGTATGCCGCCAGTTGAGCGTCAGCCCCAGCATTTT.

This clonotype showed up just a few times. V gene TRBV29-1 combines with J gene TRBJ2-2, with D perhaps assigned TRBD1 or TRBD2 (6 bases each). CDR3 length: 14 amino acids. Trimming took off 4 bases at V and 5 bases at J, with 14 bases between the two ends. Germline assignment: CDR1 SQVTM and CDR2 ANQGSEA. The CDR3 bases are TGCAGCGTTGTATGGGGGGCGCGTACCGGGGAGCTGTTTTTT. Its translation is CSVVWGARTGELFF.

This clonotype was detected a few times. The chain joins TRBV7-9 to TRBJ2-3; D is uncertain. This CDR3 contains 12 residues. The V gene lost 2 bases and the J gene lost 6 bases, with 6 bases spanning the gap. The germline V gene encodes CDR1 SEHNR and CDR2 FQNEAQ (reference sequence). The CDR3 loop is CASSLQRDTQYF. The DNA of the CDR3 is TGTGCCAGCAGCTTACAACGGGATACGCAGTATTTT.

This clonotype has more than one count but fewer than ten. J is TRBJ1-5 and V is TRBV3-1; D gene ambiguous. Germline CDR1 LGHDT, CDR2 YNNKEL (reference sequence). V was clipped by 1 base and J by 3 bases, with 7 bases between them. The CDR3 runs to 14 residues. This CDR3 reads CASSQGRLNQPQHF. The CDR3, as DNA: TGTGCCAGCAGCCAAGGCAGGCTCAATCAGCCCCAGCATTTT. Based on the CDR3 plus reference TRBV3-1 and TRBJ1-5, the full variable domain is DTAVSQTPKYLVTQMGNDKSIKCEQNLGHDTMYWYKQDSKKFLKIMFSYNNKELIINETVPNRFSPKSPDKAHLNLHINSLELGDSAVYFCASSQGRLNQPQHFGDGTRLSIL.

This clonotype was picked up a small number of times. This chain links TRBV15 with TRBJ1-6, with D tentatively TRBD1 (6 bases). There are 15 residues in the CDR3. The germline V gene encodes CDR1 LNHNV and CDR2 YYDKDF (reference sequence). The V and J ends lost 6 bases and 7 bases respectively, with 16 bases between them. The CDR3 DNA sequence: TGTGCCACCAGTGGGAGGGGGAGACAAAATTCACCCCTCCACTTT. Translating it yields CATSGRGRQNSPLHF.

The chain combines TRBV9 with TRBJ2-1; D possibly matches TRBD1 or TRBD2 (6 bases each). Germline CDR1 is SGDLS and CDR2 is YYNGEE. This CDR3 region has 15 residues. The V gene lost 0 bases and the J gene lost 8 bases, with 15 bases spanning the gap. In DNA form, the CDR3 reads TGTGCCAGCAGCGTAGTTGGGGGGCTCGCAGATGAGCAGTTCTTC. It is translated as CASSVVGGLADEQFF.

The chain joins TRBV9 to TRBJ1-1, with D perhaps TRBD1 (5 bases). Germline V CDR1 and CDR2: SGDLS, YYNGEE. Trimming pared 4 bases from V and 0 bases from J, leaving 13 bases between. The CDR3 spans 15 residues. For the CDR3, the DNA is TGTGCCAGCAGCCCGGCAGCGACAGTGAACACTGAAGCTTTCTTT. It codes for CASSPAATVNTEAFF.

This clonotype was seen a few times. The chain carries TRBV21-1 and TRBJ2-3; the table assigns TRBD1, which was not confirmed against the DNA. TRBV21-1 is listed as a pseudogene. This CDR3 spans 17 amino acids. CDR3: CASSKVGDLQSTDTQYF. The CDR3, as DNA: TGTGCCAGCAGCAAAGTGGGGGACCTACAGAGCACAGATACGCAGTATTTT.

The chain joins TRBV20-1 to TRBJ2-1; perhaps D is TRBD1 or TRBD2 (5 bases each). V gave up 3 bases and J gave up 6 bases, with 6 bases separating them. The CDR3 has 11 amino acids. Per germline, CDR1 DFQATT and CDR2 SNEGSKA (reference sequence). The CDR3 DNA reads as TGCAGTGCTAGTGGGGGCAATGAGCAGTTCTTC. Translated, it gives CSASGGNEQFF.

The chain is built from TRBV3-1 and TRBJ2-2, with D maybe TRBD1 (6 bases). Germline CDR1 LGHDT, CDR2 YNNKEL (reference sequence). With 7 bases removed from V and 3 bases from J, the gap between germline ends came to 15 bases. The CDR3 is 15 amino acids. CDR3 region: CASIRGRGDTGELFF. The DNA for the CDR3 is TGTGCCAGCATCCGCGGCAGGGGAGACACCGGGGAGCTGTTTTTT.

This clonotype was picked up a small number of times. Germline is not matched at one junction end, which may reflect a read error. The chain couples TRBV15 to TRBJ2-7; no reliable D call. The CDR3 is 13 residues long. The germline gives CDR1 LNHNV, CDR2 YYDKDF (reference sequence). The CDR3 loop reads CATSRRKPYVQYF. CDR3 coding DNA: TGTGCCACCAGCAGAAGAAAGCCCTACGTGCAGTACTTC.